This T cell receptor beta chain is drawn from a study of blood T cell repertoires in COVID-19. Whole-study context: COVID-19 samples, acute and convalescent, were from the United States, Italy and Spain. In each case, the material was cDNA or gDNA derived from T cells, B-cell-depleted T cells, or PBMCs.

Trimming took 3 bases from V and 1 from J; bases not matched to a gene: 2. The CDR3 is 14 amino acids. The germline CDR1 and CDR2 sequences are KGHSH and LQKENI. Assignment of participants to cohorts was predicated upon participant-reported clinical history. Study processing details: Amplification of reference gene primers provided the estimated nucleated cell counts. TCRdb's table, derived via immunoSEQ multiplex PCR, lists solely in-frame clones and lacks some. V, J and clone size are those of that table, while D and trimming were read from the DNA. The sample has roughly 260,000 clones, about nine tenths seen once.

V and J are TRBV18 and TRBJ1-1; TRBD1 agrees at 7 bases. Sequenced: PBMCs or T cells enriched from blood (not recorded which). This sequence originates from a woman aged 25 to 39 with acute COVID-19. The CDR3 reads CASSPQGGNTEAFF. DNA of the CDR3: TGTGCCAGCTCACCGCAGGGGGGGAACACTGAAGCTTTCTTT.